The T cell receptor (beta chain) described here comes from a study of patients and donors after allogeneic stem cell transplantation. TCRdb recomputed calls from the RT-PCR reads with MiXCR, one row per CDR3 protein. The data contain some 960,000 distinct CDR3 sequences, roughly 18% of them singletons. Per germline, CDR1 MNHEY and CDR2 SVGEGT. The length of the CDR3 is 14 residues. The V end was cut by 7 bases, the J end by 3 bases, with 15 bases between. This TCR was recovered from a human donor who was either an allogeneic HSCT recipient or a stem cell or donor lymphocyte infusion donor (not recorded which). It is not recorded whose cells these are; they may come from a transplant donor. V gene TRBV6-2 or TRBV6-3 combines with J gene TRBJ1-2, with a weak D call TRBD1 (5 bases). Sequenced: blood, either unsorted or a sorted T cell fraction (not recorded which). The CDR3 is CASIRGATYYGYTF. For the CDR3, the DNA is TGTGCCAGCATAAGAGGGGCGACCTACTATGGCTACACCTTC.